The 9 T cell receptor beta chains in this list originate from one sample, sequenced in a study of read filtering for tumor transcriptome and immune sequencing. This library used approximately 370 ng RNA and molecular barcoded adaptors spanning alpha/delta and beta/gamma chains. TCRdb redid the calling of the reads with MiXCR, one entry per CDR3 protein. The sample has about 39,000 distinct CDR3 sequences; roughly an eighth are singletons. Material for sequencing was a population of CD138-negative cells sorted from bone marrow. The source of these receptors is a donor aged 40 or over with multiple myeloma.

This clonotype was seen at least ten times. This chain connects TRBV20-1 to TRBJ1-5, with D unclear. The CDR3 length is 14 residues. V was pared by 5 bases and J by 9 bases, with 20 bases between. Germline V lookup: CDR1 DFQATT, CDR2 SNEGSKA (reference sequence). The DNA of the CDR3 is TGCAGTGCTTCGTACTCAGGATCCGGTGGGCCCCAGCATTTT. Its translation is CSASYSGSGGPQHF.

This clonotype was detected many times. This chain connects TRBV20-1 to TRBJ2-1; 7 bases fit TRBD2. This CDR3 is built from 14 residues. The junction had 9 bases not matched to a gene; V was cut back by 5 bases and J by 5 bases. Germline CDR1 reads DFQATT; CDR2 reads SNEGSKA (reference sequence). The CDR3 sequence: CSAQLSGGNNEQFF. In nucleotides, the CDR3 is TGCAGTGCTCAGCTGTCGGGGGGAAACAATGAGCAGTTCTTC.

This clonotype was seen only a few times. This chain connects TRBV19 to TRBJ1-5; TRBD1 aligns across 7 bases. Per germline, CDR1 LNHDA and CDR2 SQIVND (reference sequence). CDR3 length: 15 residues. Trimming removed 2 bases from V and 7 bases from J; junction bases left unmatched: 8. CDR3 DNA: TGTGCCAGTAGTATAAAGTCCAGGGGGGGCCAGCCCCAGCATTTT. It encodes CASSIKSRGGQPQHF.

This clonotype was recorded many times. The genes are TRBV7-9 and TRBJ2-6; D ambiguous. CDR1 and CDR2 from the germline V gene are SEHNR and FQNEAQ (reference sequence). V dropped 1 base and J dropped 1 base, with 5 bases sitting between them. The CDR3 is 15 amino acids. The CDR3 region has the DNA TGTGCCAGCAGCTTAGTGGGGTCTGGGGCCAACGTCCTGACTTTC. Its protein is CASSLVGSGANVLTF.

In its sample, this clonotype was seen many times. The chain joins TRBV19 to TRBJ2-7; D gene ambiguous. Germline CDR1 and CDR2: LNHDA and SQIVND (reference sequence). The V end lost 6 bases, the J end lost 2 bases, and 11 bases lay between the germline ends. The CDR3 runs 13 residues. The CDR3 here is CASSNKKTYEQYF. CDR3 DNA sequence: TGTGCCAGTAGCAACAAGAAAACCTACGAGCAGTACTTC.

This clonotype occurred many times. The J gene is TRBJ1-5, the V gene TRBV27, with D hard to call. The V gene lost 6 bases and the J gene lost 4 bases, with 7 bases spanning the gap. Germline V gives CDR1 MNHEY, CDR2 SMNVEV (reference sequence). The CDR3 is made up of 12 amino acids. CDR3 loop: CASRQWNQPQHF. The CDR3 DNA follows: TGTGCCAGCAGGCAATGGAATCAGCCCCAGCATTTT.

About this clonotype: Since no conserved phenylalanine or tryptophan closes the CDR3, a read error is the likely cause. Because the CDR3's place on the DNA is in doubt, the DNA is left out and the CDR3 is given as listed by TCRdb. The genes are TRBV7-9 and TRBJ2-4; the table names TRBD1, a call not compared with the DNA. Ends included, the CDR3 has 15 residues. Germline V CDR1 and CDR2: SEHNR, FQNEAQ (reference sequence). This CDR3 is CASSLAGTAKNIRYL.

This clonotype was counted many times. V usage is TRBV15 and J usage is TRBJ2-1, with TRBD1 as a possible D gene (5 bases). CDR1 and CDR2 (germline): LNHNV, YYDKDF (reference sequence). Trimming left V 0 bases short and J 2 bases short, with 11 bases between. The CDR3 length is 16 residues. The DNA of the CDR3 is TGTGCCACCAGCAGAGATAAGACAGCTCCCTACAATGAGCAGTTCTTC. It specifies CATSRDKTAPYNEQFF.

The chain couples TRBV27 to TRBJ2-1; no firm D call. V lost 4 bases and J lost 9, with 16 bases in between. The CDR3 length is 14 residues. Germline V lookup: CDR1 MNHEY, CDR2 SMNVEV (reference sequence). The CDR3 region has the DNA TGTGCCAGCAGTTCGGGCAGTCAAAAGGGTGAGCAGTTCTTC. As protein: CASSSGSQKGEQFF.